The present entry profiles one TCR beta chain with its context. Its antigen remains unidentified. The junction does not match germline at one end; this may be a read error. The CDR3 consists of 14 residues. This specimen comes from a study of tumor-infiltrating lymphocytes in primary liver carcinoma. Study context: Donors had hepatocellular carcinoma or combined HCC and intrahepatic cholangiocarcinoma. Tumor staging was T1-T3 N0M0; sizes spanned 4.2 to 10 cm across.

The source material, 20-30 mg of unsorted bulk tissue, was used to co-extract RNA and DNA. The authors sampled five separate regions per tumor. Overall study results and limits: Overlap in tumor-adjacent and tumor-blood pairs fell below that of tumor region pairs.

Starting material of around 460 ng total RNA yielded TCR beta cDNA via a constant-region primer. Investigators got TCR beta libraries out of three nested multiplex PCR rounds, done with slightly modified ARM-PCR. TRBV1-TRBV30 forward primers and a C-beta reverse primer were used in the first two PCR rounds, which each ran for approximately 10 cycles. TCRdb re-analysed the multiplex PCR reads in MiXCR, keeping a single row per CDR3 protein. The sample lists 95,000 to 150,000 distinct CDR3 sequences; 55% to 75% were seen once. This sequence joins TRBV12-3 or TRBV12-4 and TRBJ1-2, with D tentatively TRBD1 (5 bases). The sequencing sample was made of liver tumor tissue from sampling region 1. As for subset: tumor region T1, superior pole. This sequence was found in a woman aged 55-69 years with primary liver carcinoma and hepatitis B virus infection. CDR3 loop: CASSSLTVFLGYTF. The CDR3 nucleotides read TGTGCAAGCAGTTCGCTGACAGTGTTCCTTGGCTACACCTTC.